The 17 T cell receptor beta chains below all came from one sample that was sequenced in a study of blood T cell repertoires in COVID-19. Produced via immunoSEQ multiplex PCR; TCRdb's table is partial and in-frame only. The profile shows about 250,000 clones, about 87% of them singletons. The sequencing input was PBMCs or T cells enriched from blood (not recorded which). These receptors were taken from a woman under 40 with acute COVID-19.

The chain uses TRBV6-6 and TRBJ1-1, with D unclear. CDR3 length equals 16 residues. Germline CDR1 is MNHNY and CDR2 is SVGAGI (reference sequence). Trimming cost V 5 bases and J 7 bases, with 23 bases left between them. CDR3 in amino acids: CASSPYYLQGNNEAFF. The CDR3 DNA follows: TGTGCCAGCAGTCCTTACTACCTTCAAGGAAATAATGAAGCTTTCTTT.

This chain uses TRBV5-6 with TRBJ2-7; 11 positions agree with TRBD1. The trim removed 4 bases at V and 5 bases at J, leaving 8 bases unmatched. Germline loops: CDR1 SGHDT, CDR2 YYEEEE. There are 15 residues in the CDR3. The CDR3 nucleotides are TGTGCCAGCAGCCCAACCGGGACAGGGGGAAACGAGCAGTACTTC. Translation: CASSPTGTGGNEQYF.

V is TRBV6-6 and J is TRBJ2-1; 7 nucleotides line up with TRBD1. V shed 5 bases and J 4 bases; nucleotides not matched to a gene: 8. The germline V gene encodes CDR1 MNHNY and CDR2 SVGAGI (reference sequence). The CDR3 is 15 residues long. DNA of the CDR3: TGTGCCAGCAGTCAACAGGGGTCAAGGTACAATGAGCAGTTCTTC. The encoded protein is CASSQQGSRYNEQFF.

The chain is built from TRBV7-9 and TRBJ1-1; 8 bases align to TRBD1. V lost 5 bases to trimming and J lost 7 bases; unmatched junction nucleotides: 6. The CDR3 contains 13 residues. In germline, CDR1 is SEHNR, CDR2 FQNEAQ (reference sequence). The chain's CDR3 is CASSPTGVIEAFF. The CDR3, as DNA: TGTGCCAGCAGCCCGACAGGGGTGATTGAAGCTTTCTTT.

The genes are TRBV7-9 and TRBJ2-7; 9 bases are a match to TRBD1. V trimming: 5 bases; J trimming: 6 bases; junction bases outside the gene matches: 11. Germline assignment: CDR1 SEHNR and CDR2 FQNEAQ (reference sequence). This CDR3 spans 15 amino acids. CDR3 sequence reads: CASSLGRTGAGEQYF. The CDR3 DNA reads TGTGCCAGCAGCCTAGGGAGGACAGGGGCGGGCGAGCAGTACTTC.

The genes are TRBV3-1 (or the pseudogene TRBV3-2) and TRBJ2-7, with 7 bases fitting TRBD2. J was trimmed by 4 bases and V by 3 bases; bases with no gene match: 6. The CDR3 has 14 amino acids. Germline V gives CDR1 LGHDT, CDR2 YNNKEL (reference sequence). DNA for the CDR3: TGTGCCAGCAGCCATTCGGGGGGAACATACGAGCAGTACTTC. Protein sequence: CASSHSGGTYEQYF.

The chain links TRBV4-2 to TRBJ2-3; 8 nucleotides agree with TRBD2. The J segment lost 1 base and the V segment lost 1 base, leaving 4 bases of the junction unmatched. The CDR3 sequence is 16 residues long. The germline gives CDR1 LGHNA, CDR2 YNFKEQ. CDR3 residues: CASSQVSGGGTDTQYF. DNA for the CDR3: TGTGCCAGCAGCCAAGTCTCGGGGGGGGGCACAGATACGCAGTATTTT.

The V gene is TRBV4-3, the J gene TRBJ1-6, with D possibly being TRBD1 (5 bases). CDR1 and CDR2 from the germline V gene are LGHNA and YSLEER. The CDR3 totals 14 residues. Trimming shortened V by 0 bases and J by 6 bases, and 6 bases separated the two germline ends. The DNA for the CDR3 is TGCGCCAGCAGCCAAGAAAGGGGTAATTCACCCCTCCACTTT. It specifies CASSQERGNSPLHF.

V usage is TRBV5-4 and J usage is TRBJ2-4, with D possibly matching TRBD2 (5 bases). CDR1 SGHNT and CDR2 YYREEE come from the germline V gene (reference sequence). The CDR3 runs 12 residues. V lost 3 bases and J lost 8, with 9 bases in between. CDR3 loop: CASSSDGDIQYF. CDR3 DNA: TGTGCCAGCAGCTCGGACGGGGACATTCAGTACTTC.

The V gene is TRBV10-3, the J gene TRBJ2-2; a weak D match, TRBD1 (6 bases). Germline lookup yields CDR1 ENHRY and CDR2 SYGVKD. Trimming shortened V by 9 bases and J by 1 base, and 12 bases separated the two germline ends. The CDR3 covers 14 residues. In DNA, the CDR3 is TGTGCCATAAACAGGGATGGGAACACCGGGGAGCTGTTTTTT. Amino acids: CAINRDGNTGELFF.

CDR3 sequence reads: CASSFRGYSGNTIYF. CDR3 sequence (DNA): TGTGCCAGCAGCTTCAGGGGCTACTCTGGAAACACCATATATTTT. This sequence joins TRBV7-9 and TRBJ1-3; D might be TRBD1 (6 bases). This CDR3 contains 15 residues. Germline V gives CDR1 SEHNR, CDR2 FQNEAQ (reference sequence). Trimming left V 3 bases short and J 0 bases short, with 9 bases between.

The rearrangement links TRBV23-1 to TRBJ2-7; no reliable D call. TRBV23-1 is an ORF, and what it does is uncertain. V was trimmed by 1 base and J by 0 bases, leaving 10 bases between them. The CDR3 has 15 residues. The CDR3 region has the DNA TGCGCCAGCAGTCAATTCTGTCTACGCTCCTACGAGCAGTACTTC. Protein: CASSQFCLRSYEQYF.

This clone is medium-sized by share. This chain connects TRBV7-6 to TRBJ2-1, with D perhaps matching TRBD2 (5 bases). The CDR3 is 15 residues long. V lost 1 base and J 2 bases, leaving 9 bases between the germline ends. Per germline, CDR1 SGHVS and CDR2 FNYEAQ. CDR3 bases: TGTGCCAGCAGCTTAGATCCGGGGACCTACAATGAGCAGTTCTTC. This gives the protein CASSLDPGTYNEQFF.

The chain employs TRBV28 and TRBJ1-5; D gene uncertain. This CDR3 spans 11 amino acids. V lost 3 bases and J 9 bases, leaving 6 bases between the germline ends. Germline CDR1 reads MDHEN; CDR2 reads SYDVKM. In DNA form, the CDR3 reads TGTGCCAGCAGTTTCGCGGGGCCCCAGCATTTT. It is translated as CASSFAGPQHF.

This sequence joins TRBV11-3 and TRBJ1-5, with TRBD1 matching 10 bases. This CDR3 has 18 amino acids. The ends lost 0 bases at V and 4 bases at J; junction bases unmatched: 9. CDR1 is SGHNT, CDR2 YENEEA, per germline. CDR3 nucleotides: TGTGCCAGCAGCTTAGAACAGGGGACAGGGGATCTTAATCAGCCCCAGCATTTT. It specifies CASSLEQGTGDLNQPQHF.

The CDR3 protein is CASSIIARSSPLHF. The DNA for the CDR3 is TGTGCCAGTAGTATAATTGCGAGGTCTTCACCCCTCCACTTT. The chain uses TRBV19 and TRBJ1-6; D remains ambiguous. V shed 2 bases and J shed 9 bases, with 11 bases lying between them. CDR1 and CDR2 (germline): LNHDA, SQIVND (reference sequence). The CDR3 covers 14 residues. The full variable domain, completed using reference TRBV19 and TRBJ1-6, is DGGITQSPKYLFRKEGQNVTLSCEQNLNHDAMYWYRQDPGQGLRLIYYSQIVNDFQKGDIAEGYSVSREKKESFPLTVTSAQKNPTAFYLCASSIIARSSPLHFGNGTRLTVT.

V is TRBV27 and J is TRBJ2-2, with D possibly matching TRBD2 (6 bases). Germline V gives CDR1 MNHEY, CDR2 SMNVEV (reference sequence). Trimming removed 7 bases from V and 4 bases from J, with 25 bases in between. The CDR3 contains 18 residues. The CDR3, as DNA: TGTGCCAGCACCGGGCCCGGGGGTCGCGGAGGGTCCACCGGGGAGCTGTTTTTT. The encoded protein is CASTGPGGRGGSTGELFF.